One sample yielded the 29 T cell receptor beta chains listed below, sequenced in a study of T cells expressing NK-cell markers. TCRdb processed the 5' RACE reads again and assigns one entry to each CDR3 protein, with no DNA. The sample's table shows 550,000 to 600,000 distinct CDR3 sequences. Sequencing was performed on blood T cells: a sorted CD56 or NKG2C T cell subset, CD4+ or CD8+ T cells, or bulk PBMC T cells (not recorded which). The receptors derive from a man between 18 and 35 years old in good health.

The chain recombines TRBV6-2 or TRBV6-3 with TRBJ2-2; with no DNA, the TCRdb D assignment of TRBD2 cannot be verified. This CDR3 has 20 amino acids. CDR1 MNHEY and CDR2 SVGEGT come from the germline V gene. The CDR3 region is CASSHPTGGISGRNTGELFF.

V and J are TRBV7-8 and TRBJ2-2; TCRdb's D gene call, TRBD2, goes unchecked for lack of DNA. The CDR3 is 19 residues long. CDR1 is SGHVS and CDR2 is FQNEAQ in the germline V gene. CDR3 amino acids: CASSSQRERLASNTGELFF. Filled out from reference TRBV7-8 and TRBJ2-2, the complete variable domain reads GAGVSQSPRYKVAKRGQDVALRCDPISGHVSLFWYQQALGQGPEFLTYFQNEAQLDKSGLPSDRFFAERPEGSVSTLKIQRTQQEDSAVYLCASSSQRERLASNTGELFFGEGSRLTVL.

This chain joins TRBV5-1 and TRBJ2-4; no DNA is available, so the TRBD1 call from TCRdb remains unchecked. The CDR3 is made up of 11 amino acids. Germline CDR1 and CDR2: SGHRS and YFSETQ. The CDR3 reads CASSADRGGYF.

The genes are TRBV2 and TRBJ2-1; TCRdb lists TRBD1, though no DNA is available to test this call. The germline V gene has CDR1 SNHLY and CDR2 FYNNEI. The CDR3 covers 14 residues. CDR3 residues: CASSPGQGMNEQFF.

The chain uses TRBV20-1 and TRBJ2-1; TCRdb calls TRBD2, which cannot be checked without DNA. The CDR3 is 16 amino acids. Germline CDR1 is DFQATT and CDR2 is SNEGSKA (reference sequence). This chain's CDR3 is CSARVAGGPGYNEQFF.

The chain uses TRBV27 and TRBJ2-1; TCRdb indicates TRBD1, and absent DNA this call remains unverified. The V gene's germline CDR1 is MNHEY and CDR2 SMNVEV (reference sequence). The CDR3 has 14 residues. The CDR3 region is CASNPRGGYNEQFF.

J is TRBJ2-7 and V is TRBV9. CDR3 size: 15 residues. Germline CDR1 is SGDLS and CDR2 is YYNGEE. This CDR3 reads CASSVAETGRHEQYF.

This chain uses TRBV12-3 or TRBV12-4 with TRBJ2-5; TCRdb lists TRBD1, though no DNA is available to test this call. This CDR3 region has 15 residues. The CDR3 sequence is CASSLSGTGQETQYF.

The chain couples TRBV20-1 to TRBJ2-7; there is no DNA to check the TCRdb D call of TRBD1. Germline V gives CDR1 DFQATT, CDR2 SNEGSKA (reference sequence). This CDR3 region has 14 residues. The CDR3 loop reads CSARPGQGAGEQYF.

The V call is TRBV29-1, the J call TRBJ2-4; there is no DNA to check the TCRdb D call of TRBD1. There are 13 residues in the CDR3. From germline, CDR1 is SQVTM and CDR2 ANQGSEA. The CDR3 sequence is CSVPGRAKNIQYF.

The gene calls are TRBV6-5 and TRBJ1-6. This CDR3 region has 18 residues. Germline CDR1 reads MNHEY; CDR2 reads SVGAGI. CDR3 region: CASSYHQPGSSYNSPLHF.

The CDR3 spells CATRRSGSSRETQYF. V usage is TRBV6-2 or TRBV6-3 and J usage is TRBJ2-5; with no DNA, the TCRdb D assignment of TRBD2 cannot be verified. Germline values: CDR1 MNHEY, CDR2 SVGEGT. The CDR3 covers 15 residues.

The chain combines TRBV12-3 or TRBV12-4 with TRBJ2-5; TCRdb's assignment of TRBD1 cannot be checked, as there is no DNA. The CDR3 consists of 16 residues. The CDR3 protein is CASSLVGGTGGETQYF.

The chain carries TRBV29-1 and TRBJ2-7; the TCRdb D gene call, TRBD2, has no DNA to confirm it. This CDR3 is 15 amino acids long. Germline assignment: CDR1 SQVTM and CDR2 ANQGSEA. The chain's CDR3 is CSVVVGATTTYEQYF.

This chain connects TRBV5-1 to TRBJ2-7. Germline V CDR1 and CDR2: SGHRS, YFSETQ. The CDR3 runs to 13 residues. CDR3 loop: CASSLEAVYEQYF.

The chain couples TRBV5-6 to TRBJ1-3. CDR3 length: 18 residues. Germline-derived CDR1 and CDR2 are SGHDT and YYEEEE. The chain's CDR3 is CASSTLRGTAAYGNTIYF. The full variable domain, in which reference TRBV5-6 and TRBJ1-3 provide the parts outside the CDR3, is DAGVTQSPTHLIKTRGQQVTLRCSPKSGHDTVSWYQQALGQGPQFIFQYYEEEERQRGNFPDRFSGHQFPNYSSELNVNALLLGDSALYLCASSTLRGTAAYGNTIYFGEGSWLTVV.

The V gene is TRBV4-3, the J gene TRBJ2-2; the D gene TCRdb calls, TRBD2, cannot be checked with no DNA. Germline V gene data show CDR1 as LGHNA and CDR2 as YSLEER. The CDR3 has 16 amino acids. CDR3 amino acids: CASSQDRGSHTGELFF.

This chain's CDR3 is CASYEGTGYNEQFF. The chain links TRBV25-1 to TRBJ2-1; with no DNA, the TCRdb D assignment of TRBD1 cannot be verified. This CDR3 has 14 amino acids. Germline values: CDR1 MGHDK, CDR2 SYGVNS.

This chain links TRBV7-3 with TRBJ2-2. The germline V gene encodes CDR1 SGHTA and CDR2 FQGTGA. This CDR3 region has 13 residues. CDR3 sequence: CASSPGRGGELFF.

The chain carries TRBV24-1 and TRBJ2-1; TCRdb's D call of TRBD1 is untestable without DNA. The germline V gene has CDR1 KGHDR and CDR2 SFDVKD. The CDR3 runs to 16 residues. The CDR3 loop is CATSDPSGTVYNEQFF.

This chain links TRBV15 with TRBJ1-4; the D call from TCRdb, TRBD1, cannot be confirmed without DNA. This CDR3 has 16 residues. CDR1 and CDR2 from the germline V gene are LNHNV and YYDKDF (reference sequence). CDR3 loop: CATSRERRQGNEKLFF.

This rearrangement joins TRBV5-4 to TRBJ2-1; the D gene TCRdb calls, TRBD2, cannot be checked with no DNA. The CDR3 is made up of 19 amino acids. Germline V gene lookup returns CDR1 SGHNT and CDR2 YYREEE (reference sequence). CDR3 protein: CASSLHWGQKRDSYNEQFF. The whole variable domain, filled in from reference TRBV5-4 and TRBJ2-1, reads ETGVTQSPTHLIKTRGQQVTLRCSSQSGHNTVSWYQQALGQGPQFIFQYYREEENGRGNFPPRFSGLQFPNYSSELNVNALELDDSALYLCASSLHWGQKRDSYNEQFFGPGTRLTVL.

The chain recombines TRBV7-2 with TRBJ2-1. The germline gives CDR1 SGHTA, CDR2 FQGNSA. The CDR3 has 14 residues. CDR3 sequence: CASSSGGPYNEQFF.

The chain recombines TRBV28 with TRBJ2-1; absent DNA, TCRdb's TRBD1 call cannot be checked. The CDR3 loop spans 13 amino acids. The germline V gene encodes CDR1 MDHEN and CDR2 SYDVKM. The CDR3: CASSLTGGGLWFF. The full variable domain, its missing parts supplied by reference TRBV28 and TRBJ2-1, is DVKVTQSSRYLVKRTGEKVFLECVQDMDHENMFWYRQDPGLGLRLIYFSYDVKMKEKGDIPEGYSVSREKKERFSLILESASTNQTSMYLCASSLTGGGLWFFGPGTRLTVL.

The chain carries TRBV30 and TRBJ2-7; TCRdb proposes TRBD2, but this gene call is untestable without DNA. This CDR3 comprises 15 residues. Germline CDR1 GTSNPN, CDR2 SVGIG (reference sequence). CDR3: CAWIKMWEVSYEQYF.

CDR3 protein: CSARSLDTNEKLFF. The V call is TRBV20-1, the J call TRBJ1-4; TCRdb names TRBD1, which stays unverified in the absence of DNA. This CDR3 contains 14 residues. Germline assignment: CDR1 DFQATT and CDR2 SNEGSKA (reference sequence).

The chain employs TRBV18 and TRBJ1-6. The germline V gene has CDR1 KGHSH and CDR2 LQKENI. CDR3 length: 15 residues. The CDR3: CASSPLRENNSPLHF.

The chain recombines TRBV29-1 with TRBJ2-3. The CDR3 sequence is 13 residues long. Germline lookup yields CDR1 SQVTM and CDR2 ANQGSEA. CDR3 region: CSVEGRYTDTQYF.

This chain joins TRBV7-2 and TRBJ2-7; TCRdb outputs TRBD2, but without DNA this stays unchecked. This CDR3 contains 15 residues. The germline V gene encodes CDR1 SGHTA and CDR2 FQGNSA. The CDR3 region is CASSLMTSGPYEQYF.